Described below is a single T cell receptor beta chain sequence and its context. This sample is drawn from a study of OX40 agonist ivuxolimab in advanced cancers. Measured with immunoSEQ multiplex PCR; TCRdb has only the in-frame clones, and not every one. Here the sample spans some 70,000 clones, about 89% being singletons. V lost 2 bases and J 2 bases, leaving 10 bases between the germline ends. The CDR3 sequence is 15 residues long. Germline-derived CDR1 and CDR2 are SGHTA and FQGNSA. Samples were taken at baseline and on day 1 of cycles 4 and 7. V gene TRBV7-2 combines with J gene TRBJ2-1, with D hard to call. This specimen was CD4+ or CD8+ T cells sorted from blood, taken in a trial of the OX40 agonist ivuxolimab. The receptor was derived from an adult with an advanced solid tumor such as melanoma, head and neck, liver or kidney cancer. The CDR3 DNA sequence: TGTGCCAGCAGCTTAACTTCCCTTACCTACAATGAGCAGTTCTTC. It specifies CASSLTSLTYNEQFF.